This T cell receptor beta chain was recorded in a study of CD8 T cells in ankylosing spondylitis. Remarks on this clonotype: Its antigen remains unknown.

V lost 1 base and J 4 bases, leaving 11 bases between the germline ends. The V gene's germline CDR1 is SGHTA and CDR2 FQGNSA. This CDR3 is 14 amino acids long. Study findings and constraints: What appeared characteristic of ankylosing spondylitis blood was a TCR beta motif of eight or nine highly homologous variants.

MiXCR was run by TCRdb on the 5' RACE reads, yielding one entry per CDR3 protein. Of 250,000 to 300,000 distinct CDR3 sequences listed, roughly 20% are singletons. This TCR was sampled from a male donor with ankylosing spondylitis or in good health (not recorded which). The source material was blood, either unsorted or a sorted T cell fraction (not recorded which). The V call is TRBV7-2, the J call TRBJ2-7, with D perhaps matching TRBD1 or TRBD2 (5 bases each). The CDR3 DNA reads TGTGCCAGCAGCTTAGATAGGGACCGTTACGAGCAGTACGTC. This sequence encodes CASSLDRDRYEQYV.